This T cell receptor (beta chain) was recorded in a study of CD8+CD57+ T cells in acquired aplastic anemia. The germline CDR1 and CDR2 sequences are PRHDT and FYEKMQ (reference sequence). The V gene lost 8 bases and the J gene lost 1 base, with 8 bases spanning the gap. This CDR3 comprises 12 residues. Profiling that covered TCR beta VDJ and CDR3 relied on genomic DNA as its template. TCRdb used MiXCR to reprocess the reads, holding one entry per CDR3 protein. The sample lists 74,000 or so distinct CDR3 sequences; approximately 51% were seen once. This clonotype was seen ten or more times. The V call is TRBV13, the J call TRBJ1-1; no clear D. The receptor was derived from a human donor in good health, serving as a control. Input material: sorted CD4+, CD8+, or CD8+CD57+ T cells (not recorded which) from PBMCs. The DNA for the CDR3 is TGTGCCAGCGCGACCGCGAACACTGAAGCTTTCTTT. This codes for CASATANTEAFF.